This is a list of T cell receptor beta chains from one sample in a study of cytomegalovirus exposure and HLA in healthy donors. Sequenced by immunoSEQ multiplex PCR; TCRdb stores in-frame clones only, minus some. The table shows approximately 150,000 clones, with over 60% occurring only once. The sequenced sample was PBMCs. Receptors were obtained from a woman aged 40 to 50 in good health and CMV-seronegative. Both conserved end residues are part of each CDR3. The order of the fields is J gene, clone size, D gene, V gene, CDR3 DNA, CDR3 protein. D genes are given only for firm matches. The size entry is marked missing in some rows and otherwise reads once, few, many or a size class.

J gene: TRBJ1-3; clone size: -; D gene: -; V gene: TRBV2; CDR3 DNA: TGTGCCACCCCGGGCCGCCGCCAGGGGTACTCTGGAAACACCATATATTTT; CDR3 protein: CATPGRRQGYSGNTIYF
J gene: TRBJ1-1; clone size: -; D gene: TRBD1; V gene: TRBV2; CDR3 DNA: TGTGCCAGCAGCTCCGAACCCAGGGGGCAAACTGAAGCTTTCTTT; CDR3 protein: CASSSEPRGQTEAFF
J gene: TRBJ1-6; clone size: -; D gene: -; V gene: TRBV5-6; CDR3 DNA: TGTGCCAGCAGCCGGGGAGGGACATTCTATAATTCACCCCTCCACTTT; CDR3 protein: CASSRGGTFYNSPLHF
J gene: TRBJ2-7; clone size: -; D gene: -; V gene: TRBV28; CDR3 DNA: TGTGCCAGCAGTGTACAGGGATTTGGCTACGAGCAGTACTTC; CDR3 protein: CASSVQGFGYEQYF
J gene: TRBJ2-3; clone size: -; D gene: -; V gene: TRBV5-1; CDR3 DNA: TGCGCCAGCAGCTTTTTGCCGGGGGGCACAGATACGCAGTATTTT; CDR3 protein: CASSFLPGGTDTQYF
J gene: TRBJ2-5; clone size: -; D gene: TRBD2; V gene: TRBV18; CDR3 DNA: TGTGCCAGCTCACCACCGCTGACTAGCGGGGGGACCCAGTACTTC; CDR3 protein: CASSPPLTSGGTQYF
J gene: TRBJ1-6; clone size: -; D gene: TRBD1; V gene: TRBV9; CDR3 DNA: TGTGCCAGCAGCGTAGCCCCGGACAGGGCTGATTCACCCCTCCACTTT; CDR3 protein: CASSVAPDRADSPLHF
J gene: TRBJ1-1; clone size: -; D gene: -; V gene: TRBV4-1; CDR3 DNA: TGCGCCAGCAGACGGATCGGGGGTTCTGGAGCTTTCTTT; CDR3 protein: CASRRIGGSGAFF
J gene: TRBJ2-4; clone size: once; D gene: TRBD1; V gene: TRBV11-2; CDR3 DNA: TGTGCCAGCGCACCGGCCGACAGGGATGTGGGCATTCAGTACTTC; CDR3 protein: CASAPADRDVGIQYF
J gene: TRBJ2-7; clone size: -; D gene: TRBD2; V gene: TRBV11-2; CDR3 DNA: TGTGCCAGCAGCTCCCCTCTGGCTAGCGGGGGGGCCTACGAGCAGTACTTC; CDR3 protein: CASSSPLASGGAYEQYF
J gene: TRBJ1-2; clone size: -; D gene: TRBD1; V gene: TRBV5-1; CDR3 DNA: TGCGCCAGCAGCTTGCTTGGCGGACAGGGCAGCGGCTACACCTTC; CDR3 protein: CASSLLGGQGSGYTF
J gene: TRBJ2-7; clone size: few; D gene: TRBD1; V gene: TRBV10-3; CDR3 DNA: TGTGCCATCAGTGCAGGGGACAGGGGGCAGTTCGAGCAGTACTTC; CDR3 protein: CAISAGDRGQFEQYF
J gene: TRBJ2-7; clone size: -; D gene: -; V gene: TRBV19; CDR3 DNA: TGTGCCAGTATGCCCAGGAATTCCTACGAGCAGTACTTC; CDR3 protein: CASMPRNSYEQYF
J gene: TRBJ2-1; clone size: -; D gene: -; V gene: TRBV10-3; CDR3 DNA: TGTGCCATCAGTGTTTCCGGGTCCGATGAGCAGTTCTTC; CDR3 protein: CAISVSGSDEQFF
J gene: TRBJ2-7; clone size: -; D gene: -; V gene: TRBV5-6; CDR3 DNA: TGTGCCAGCAGCTTGTACAGCTACGAGCAGTACTTC; CDR3 protein: CASSLYSYEQYF
J gene: TRBJ2-1; clone size: few; D gene: -; V gene: TRBV6-1; CDR3 DNA: TGTGCCAGCATTTATATGGAGTCGACGAGTGAGCAGTTCTTC; CDR3 protein: CASIYMESTSEQFF